The T cell receptor (beta chain) described here comes from a study of OX40 agonist ivuxolimab in advanced cancers. Study-wide background: Dose-escalation patients suffered from hepatocellular carcinoma, melanoma, renal cell or head and neck cancer. A mean age of around 63 years, range roughly 20 to 80, was recorded, and approximately 79% were male.

Peripheral blood came from all dose cohorts at three timepoints. Germline CDR1 and CDR2: KGHSH and LQKENI. V lost 5 bases to trimming and J lost 3 bases; unmatched junction nucleotides: 5. The CDR3 runs to 15 residues. In the case of this clone: Its antigen is not known.

Findings and limits, study-wide: Circulating CD4+ and CD8+ T cells showed clonal expansion by week 6 at 0.1 to 3.0 mg/kg.

Sequenced by immunoSEQ multiplex PCR; TCRdb stores in-frame clones only, minus some. Here the sample spans 55,000 to 65,000 clones, around 80% being singletons. The chain uses TRBV18 and TRBJ2-2; 8 positions agree with TRBD1. The specimen was CD4+ or CD8+ T cells sorted from blood, collected in a trial of the OX40 agonist ivuxolimab. This TCR was recovered from an adult with an advanced solid tumor such as melanoma, head and neck, liver or kidney cancer. The CDR3 protein is CASSAGGADTGELFF. CDR3 bases: TGTGCCAGCTCAGCAGGGGGCGCGGACACCGGGGAGCTGTTTTTT. The full variable domain, its missing parts supplied by reference TRBV18 and TRBJ2-2, is NAGVMQNPRHLVRRRGQEARLRCSPMKGHSHVYWYRQLPEEGLKFMVYLQKENIIDESGMPKERFSAEFPKEGPSILRIQQVVRGDSAAYFCASSAGGADTGELFFGEGSRLTVL.